Listed here are 5 T cell receptor beta chains from one sample, sequenced in a study of human T cells and chemical hapten exposure. Described time point: pre-sensitization, week 0. Treatment defined: therapeutic diphenylcyclopropenone sensitization with weekly scalp DPC. A single record per CDR3 protein comes from TCRdb applying MiXCR to the RACE reads. The repertoire includes 150,000 to 200,000 distinct CDR3 sequences, approximately 29% of them detected once, and under 3% sits in the top ten. Sequenced here: whole blood, sampled in connection with sensitization to the hapten diphenylcyclopropenone (DPC). The receptor set was obtained from a woman aged 25 to 45 with alopecia areata. Some clones in this sample may be carry-over from other donors' samples.

This clonotype came up many times. The chain has TRBV7-9 and TRBJ2-2; no firm D call. CDR1 and CDR2 from the germline V gene are SEHNR and FQNEAQ (reference sequence). This CDR3 region has 12 residues. Trimming cost V 6 bases and J 2 bases, with 4 bases left between them. This CDR3 reads CASRLNTGELFF. The CDR3 DNA sequence: TGTGCCAGCAGGCTCAACACCGGGGAGCTGTTTTTT.

This clonotype has a handful of counts. CDR3 in DNA: TGCAGCGCTGCAGAGAATTATGGCTACACCTTC. Its protein is CSAAENYGYTF. The chain uses TRBV29-1 and TRBJ1-2; no definite D call. Trimming pared 7 bases from V and 5 bases from J, leaving 11 bases between. The germline CDR1 and CDR2 sequences are SQVTM and ANQGSEA. The CDR3 spans 11 residues. The full variable domain, completed using reference TRBV29-1 and TRBJ1-2, is SAVISQKPSRDICQRGTSLTIQCQVDSQVTMMFWYRQQPGQSLTLIATANQGSEATYESGFVIDKFPISRPNLTFSTLTVSNMSPEDSSIYLCSAAENYGYTFGSGTRLTVV.

This clonotype was recorded a few times. The chain employs TRBV20-1 and TRBJ2-3; 14 nucleotides agree with TRBD2. Trimming at V came to 5 bases and at J to 6 bases, leaving 4 bases not matched to a gene. CDR1 and CDR2 (germline): DFQATT, SNEGSKA (reference sequence). The CDR3 is made up of 14 amino acids. CDR3: CSASRTSGGDTQYF. The CDR3 region has the DNA TGCAGTGCTTCCCGGACTAGCGGGGGGGATACGCAGTATTTT.

This clonotype showed up just a few times. This chain uses TRBV2 with TRBJ2-7, with 11 bases aligning to TRBD2. The V and J ends lost 4 bases and 2 bases, in that order; junction bases with no gene match: 7. CDR1 and CDR2 from the germline V gene are SNHLY and FYNNEI. The CDR3 loop spans 16 amino acids. For the CDR3, the DNA is TGTGCCAGCAGTGGCCGGACTAGCGGGCTAGCCTACGAGCAGTACTTC. It codes for CASSGRTSGLAYEQYF.

The table lists this clonotype with a few counts. This chain connects TRBV29-1 to TRBJ1-4; D gene uncertain. There are 12 residues in the CDR3. From germline, CDR1 is SQVTM and CDR2 ANQGSEA. Trimming removed 4 bases from V and 8 bases from J, with 11 bases in between. CDR3 DNA sequence: TGCAGCGTTGTTGGACGAGAGGAAAAACTGTTTTTT. Translation gives CSVVGREEKLFF.